This T cell receptor (beta chain) was recorded in a study of blood T cell repertoires in COVID-19. In the study's own analysis: The authors estimated nucleated cell counts from reference gene primer amplification. Profiling relied on immunoSEQ multiplex PCR, and the TCRdb table lists in-frame clones only, not all of them. V and J calls and clone size follow that table, whereas D and trimming were derived from the DNA. The sample holds approximately 270,000 clones, roughly 88% seen once. The CDR3 sequence is 13 residues long. CDR1 is SNHLY, CDR2 FYNNEI, per germline. The V gene end was trimmed by 4 bases and the J gene end by 2 bases; junction bases not matched to a gene: 2.

V is TRBV2 and J is TRBJ2-7, with TRBD1 matching over 7 bases. The sample consisted of peripheral blood. The sequence derives from a woman aged 65 to 85 with acute or convalescent COVID-19. CDR3 sequence (DNA): TGTGCCAGCAGTGGACAGGGAGCCTACGAGCAGTACTTC. Residues: CASSGQGAYEQYF. The entire variable domain, with the rest obtained from reference TRBV2 and TRBJ2-7, is as follows: EPEVTQTPSHQVTQMGQEVILRCVPISNHLYFYWYRQILGQKVEFLVSFYNNEISEKSEIFDDQFSVERPDGSNFTLKIRSTKLEDSAMYFCASSGQGAYEQYFGPGTRLTVT.